This TCR beta chain originates from a study of radiation and T cells in renal cell carcinoma. Study-level findings and limits: Dominant CDR3 motifs were more common in irradiated tumors than controls. In nephrectomy-only tumors, top 100 clonotypes averaged around 45%, versus around 50% irradiated. In blood, top tumor clones expanded by 2 weeks, shrinking by 4.

Stated treatment: 15 Gy SBRT to primary tumor, nephrectomy 4 weeks later. Nephrectomy followed 15 Gy stereotactic body radiation by 4 weeks. Comments on this clone: The antigen remains unidentified.

Germline-derived CDR1 and CDR2 are SGHRS and YFSETQ. CDR3 size: 14 residues. Unmatched junction bases numbered 8, after V lost 6 bases and J lost 6 bases. Libraries were prepared by immunoSEQ multiplex PCR; TCRdb keeps only in-frame clonotypes and omits some of them. This table holds roughly 20,000 clones, just over 60% found once. The sample was tumor tissue, taken from a patient whose treatment included radiotherapy and nephrectomy. This sequence was found in a woman in her 70s with renal cell carcinoma. This chain uses TRBV5-1 with TRBJ2-2, with 7 nucleotides matching TRBD1. CDR3 sequence reads: CASKSGQGAGELFF. CDR3 coding DNA: TGCGCCAGCAAGTCCGGCCAGGGGGCCGGGGAGCTGTTTTTT.